The sample holds a few counts of the clone carrying this TCR beta chain. The antigen remains unidentified. This entry is derived from a study of post-analysis software for immune sequencing data. Study-wide points: Samples prepared in the same batch strongly co-clustered by F measure. Five or six TRBV segments, TRBV5-6, TRBV5-1 and TRBV20-1 among them, were found more frequent in patients than controls. Versus controls, multiple sclerosis patients showed significantly lower diversity (normalized Chao1).

Carried by the TCR beta cDNA libraries were unique molecular identifiers. A single record per CDR3 protein comes from TCRdb applying MiXCR to the PCR reads. This sample carries around 190,000 distinct CDR3 sequences, 25% to 35% of them seen once, and the ten largest clones take 3% to 3.5%. Trimming left V 2 bases short and J 9 bases short, with 14 bases between. This CDR3 has 15 residues. Germline CDR1 is MNHEY and CDR2 is SMNVEV (reference sequence). The chain combines TRBV27 with TRBJ1-6; D is undetermined. The sequenced sample consisted of blood. This receptor was identified in a girl aged 2-17 years with multiple sclerosis. CDR3 amino acids: CASSLEGIKSSPLHF. The CDR3 DNA reads TGTGCCAGCAGTTTAGAAGGGATTAAAAGTTCACCCCTCCACTTT.